The clone carrying this T cell receptor beta chain has only a few counts. Random hexamers were used to reverse transcribe an amount of about 0.45 to 1 ug RNA. It was immunoSEQ multiplex PCR that amplified TCR beta CDR3 across 54 Vbeta and 13 Jbeta. TCRdb analysed the immunoSEQ multiplex PCR reads with MiXCR anew, one entry per CDR3 protein. Of some 260,000 distinct CDR3 sequences in the sample, roughly 84% were seen once. Isolation of CD8+ and CD4+ T cells was performed negatively, whereas enrichment of TEMRA cells was done by FACS. These data are taken from a study of CD8 T cells in Susac syndrome. Germline CDR1 reads MDHEN; CDR2 reads SYDVKM. V dropped 6 bases and J dropped 1; count of bases not matched to a gene: 3. The CDR3 is 13 amino acids.

The V call is TRBV28, the J call TRBJ2-7, with TRBD1 matching over 7 bases. The sequence was obtained from a human donor with multiple sclerosis. Specimen: CD8+ T cells from PBMCs. CDR3 DNA sequence: TGTGCCAGCAGCCGGGGACAGTCCTACGAGCAGTACTTC. It codes for CASSRGQSYEQYF.